Shown below are 15 T cell receptor beta chains from a single sample sequenced in a study of T cell responses to AZD1222 COVID-19 vaccine. The method was immunoSEQ multiplex PCR; TCRdb's version includes in-frame clones alone and lacks a portion of them. The sample lists 150,000 or so clones, around 87% seen once, with roughly 9.1% in the top ten. The sample in question was peripheral blood, obtained 28 days after the second AZD1222 dose. These receptors all come from an adult who received the AZD1222 COVID-19 vaccine.

CDR3 in DNA: TGTGCCAGCAGCCGGGACTCCGGGGCATACAATGAGCAGTTCTTC. Translating gives CASSRDSGAYNEQFF. The chain uses TRBV2 and TRBJ2-1, with D possibly TRBD2 on 6 matching bases. Trimming stripped 6 bases from V and 4 bases from J, with 16 bases between. The CDR3 spans 15 residues. Germline V CDR1 and CDR2: SNHLY, FYNNEI.

The chain combines TRBV10-3 with TRBJ2-7; D may correspond to TRBD1 or TRBD2 (5 bases each). The CDR3 length is 13 residues. Per the germline V gene, CDR1 is ENHRY and CDR2 is SYGVKD. Deletions cut 5 bases from V and 5 bases from J, with 13 bases between. DNA of the CDR3: TGTGCCATCAGTAGAGGGGATTGGAACGAGCAGTACTTC. Translated: CAISRGDWNEQYF.

The rearrangement links TRBV7-2 to TRBJ2-7; D is undetermined. The V gene's germline CDR1 is SGHTA and CDR2 FQGNSA. The CDR3 totals 15 residues. V lost 7 bases and J 4 bases, leaving 20 bases between the germline ends. The chain's CDR3 is CASIKPGSGRYEQYF. The CDR3 DNA is TGTGCCAGCATCAAACCGGGCTCCGGGCGGTACGAGCAGTACTTC.

The chain uses TRBV7-3 and TRBJ2-2, with a tentative D call TRBD2 (6 bases). The length of the CDR3 is 17 residues. Trimming cost V 1 base and J 2 bases, with 14 bases left between them. The germline V gene encodes CDR1 SGHTA and CDR2 FQGTGA. CDR3 coding DNA: TGTGCCAGCAGCTTAATAACAGCGGGTCTTAACACCGGGGAGCTGTTTTTT. This codes for CASSLITAGLNTGELFF. The full variable domain, in which reference TRBV7-3 and TRBJ2-2 provide the parts outside the CDR3, is GAGVSQTPSNKVTEKGKYVELRCDPISGHTALYWYRQSLGQGPEFLIYFQGTGAADDSGLPNDRFFAVRPEGSVSTLKIQRTERGDSAVYLCASSLITAGLNTGELFFGEGSRLTVL.

V gene TRBV13 combines with J gene TRBJ2-2; 12 nucleotides agree with TRBD2. CDR3 size: 16 residues. V trimming: 4 bases; J trimming: 6 bases; junction bases outside the gene matches: 6. Germline V lookup: CDR1 PRHDT, CDR2 FYEKMQ (reference sequence). The CDR3 nucleotides read TGTGCCAGCAGCTCAAGACTAGCGGGAGCTGCCGGGGAGCTGTTTTTT. Protein product: CASSSRLAGAAGELFF.

J is TRBJ1-2 and V is TRBV14; 8 positions match TRBD1. This CDR3 spans 15 amino acids. The V gene's germline CDR1 is SGHDN and CDR2 FVKESK. The junction had 3 bases not matched to a gene; V was cut back by 1 base and J by 2 bases. CDR3 nucleotide sequence: TGTGCCAGCAGCCAAGTAGCAGGGGGCAACTATGGCTACACCTTC. Translating gives CASSQVAGGNYGYTF.

The rearrangement links TRBV29-1 to TRBJ2-1, with 8 bases that match TRBD1. The CDR3 consists of 11 residues. CDR1 is SQVTM, CDR2 ANQGSEA, per germline. Trimming took 5 bases from V and 12 from J; bases not matched to a gene: 6. The CDR3 DNA reads TGCAGCGTTTCCAGGGGGCTGGGGCAGTTCTTC. It translates to CSVSRGLGQFF.

V is TRBV3-1 (or the pseudogene TRBV3-2) and J is TRBJ1-4; perhaps TRBD1 as D (5 bases). Trimming shortened V by 0 bases and J by 4 bases, and 12 bases separated the two germline ends. This CDR3 spans 16 amino acids. Germline V CDR1 and CDR2: LGHDT, YNNKEL (reference sequence). The CDR3 sequence is CASSQDLQGHNEKLFF. As DNA, the CDR3 is TGTGCCAGCAGCCAAGATCTGCAGGGCCATAATGAAAAACTGTTTTTT.

The CDR3 reads CASSQDWRGREQYF. CDR3 nucleotides: TGCGCCAGCAGCCAAGATTGGAGGGGGCGCGAGCAGTACTTC. The chain combines TRBV4-3 with TRBJ2-7; D is possibly TRBD1 (7 bases). This CDR3 has 14 amino acids. Germline CDR1 is LGHNA and CDR2 is YSLEER. V lost 0 bases and J 6 bases, leaving 12 bases between the germline ends.

V gene TRBV28 combines with J gene TRBJ1-6; D remains unclear. Germline assignment: CDR1 MDHEN and CDR2 SYDVKM. Trimming cost V 11 bases and J 2 bases, with 19 bases left between them. The CDR3 length is 16 residues. The CDR3 DNA sequence: TGTGCCGGAGCGAGGAGAGGCAGCACCTATAATTCACCCCTCCACTTT. Translated, it gives CAGARRGSTYNSPLHF.

The chain recombines TRBV6-2 or TRBV6-3 with TRBJ2-2, with D unresolved. The length of the CDR3 is 13 residues. The germline V gene has CDR1 MNHEY and CDR2 SVGEGT. V lost 4 bases to trimming and J lost 1 base, with 4 bases between them. Written as DNA, the CDR3 is TGTGCCAGCAGTTGGGTGAACACCGGGGAGCTGTTTTTT. Protein sequence: CASSWVNTGELFF.

J is TRBJ1-2 and V is TRBV10-3; D not certain. The germline gives CDR1 ENHRY, CDR2 SYGVKD. V was shortened by 1 base and J by 8 bases, with 8 bases between the two germline ends. CDR3 length: 12 residues. The CDR3 here is CAISEFRGGYTF. Written as DNA, the CDR3 is TGTGCCATCAGTGAGTTTAGAGGGGGCTACACCTTC.

The rearrangement joins TRBV28 to TRBJ2-3; 8 nucleotides agree with TRBD2. The CDR3 length is 14 residues. CDR1 MDHEN and CDR2 SYDVKM come from the germline V gene. The trim removed 5 bases at V and 2 bases at J, leaving 3 bases unmatched. CDR3 loop: CASSRGGPTDTQYF. In DNA form, the CDR3 reads TGTGCCAGCAGTCGGGGGGGGCCCACAGATACGCAGTATTTT.

The chain recombines TRBV28 with TRBJ1-2; D may be TRBD1 (6 bases). Looked up from germline, CDR1 is MDHEN and CDR2 is SYDVKM. V lost 2 bases and J 2 bases, leaving 6 bases between the germline ends. The CDR3 is 13 residues long. The CDR3 DNA follows: TGTGCCAGCAGTTTAACAGGGAACTATGGCTACACCTTC. Protein: CASSLTGNYGYTF.

The CDR3 nucleotides are TGCGCCAGCAGCTTGACTAGCGGGACTTACAATGAGCAGTTCTTC. Its translation is CASSLTSGTYNEQFF. The chain recombines TRBV5-1 with TRBJ2-1; 10 bases line up with TRBD2. CDR1 and CDR2 from the germline V gene are SGHRS and YFSETQ. This CDR3 is 15 amino acids long. The ends lost 1 base at V and 4 bases at J; junction bases unmatched: 2.